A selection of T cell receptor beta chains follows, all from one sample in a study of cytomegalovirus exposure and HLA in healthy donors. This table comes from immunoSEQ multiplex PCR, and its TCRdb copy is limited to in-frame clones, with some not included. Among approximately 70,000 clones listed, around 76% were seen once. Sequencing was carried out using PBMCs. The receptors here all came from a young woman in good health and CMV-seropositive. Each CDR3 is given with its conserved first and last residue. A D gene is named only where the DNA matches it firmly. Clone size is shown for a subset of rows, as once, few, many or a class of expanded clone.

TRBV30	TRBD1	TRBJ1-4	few	CAWSRGTANEKLFF	TGTGCCTGGAGTAGGGGGACAGCCAATGAAAAACTGTTTTTT
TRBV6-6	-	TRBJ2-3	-	CASSPLLDTQYF	TGTGCCAGCAGCCCTCTGTTAGATACGCAGTATTTT
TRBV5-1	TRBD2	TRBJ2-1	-	CASSLGGGRAKDEQFF	TGCGCCAGCAGCTTGGGAGGCGGGAGGGCAAAGGATGAGCAGTTCTTC
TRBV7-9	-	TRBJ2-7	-	CASSSRYEQYF	TGTGCCAGCAGCTCCCGTTACGAGCAGTACTTC
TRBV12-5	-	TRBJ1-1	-	CASGLGGNTEAFF	TGTGCTAGTGGCCTGGGGGGGAACACTGAAGCTTTCTTT
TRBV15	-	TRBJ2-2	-	CATSPQGTVAGELFF	TGTGCCACCAGCCCCCAGGGAACTGTGGCCGGGGAGCTGTTTTTT
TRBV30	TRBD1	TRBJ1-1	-	CAWTQGKNTEAFF	TGTGCCTGGACACAGGGGAAGAACACTGAAGCTTTCTTT
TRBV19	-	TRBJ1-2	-	CASITWGTDENYTF	TGTGCCAGTATCACTTGGGGCACAGACGAGAACTACACCTTC
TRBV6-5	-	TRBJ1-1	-	CASSQGMNTEAFF	TGTGCCAGCAGTCAGGGGATGAACACTGAAGCTTTCTTT
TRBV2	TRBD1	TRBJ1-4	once	CASGRYGQGSEKLFF	TGTGCCAGCGGGCGATACGGACAGGGTAGTGAAAAACTGTTTTTT
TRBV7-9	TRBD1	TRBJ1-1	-	CASSFDRGRNTEAFF	TGTGCCAGCAGCTTTGACAGGGGAAGAAACACTGAAGCTTTCTTT
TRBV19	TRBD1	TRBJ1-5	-	CASSMEGGKAQHF	TGTGCCAGTAGTATGGAAGGGGGCAAGGCCCAGCATTTT
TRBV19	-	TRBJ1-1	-	CASSMLAETEAFF	TGTGCCAGTAGTATGTTGGCAGAAACTGAAGCTTTCTTT
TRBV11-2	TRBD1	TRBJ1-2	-	CASSSWGDRRYGYTF	TGTGCCAGCAGCTCATGGGGGGACAGGAGGTATGGCTACACCTTC
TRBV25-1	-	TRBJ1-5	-	CASSESYELQPQHF	TGTGCCAGCAGTGAATCCTACGAGCTACAGCCCCAGCATTTT
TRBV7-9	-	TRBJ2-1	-	CASSLAQDNEQFF	TGTGCCAGCAGCTTAGCACAGGACAATGAGCAGTTCTTC
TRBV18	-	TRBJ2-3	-	CASSPVGLGPYF	TGTGCCAGCTCACCTGTAGGACTGGGTCCGTATTTT
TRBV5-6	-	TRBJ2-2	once	CASSLNAAVFVGELFF	TGTGCCAGCAGCTTGAACGCGGCTGTCTTCGTCGGGGAGCTGTTTTTT
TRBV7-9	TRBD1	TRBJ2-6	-	CASSLGQGAGGANVLTF	TGTGCCAGCAGCTTAGGGCAGGGGGCGGGTGGGGCCAACGTCCTGACTTTC
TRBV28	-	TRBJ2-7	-	CASSFTGRNEQYF	TGTGCCAGCAGTTTTACTGGCAGGAACGAGCAGTACTTC
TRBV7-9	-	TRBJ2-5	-	CASSGKGEETQYF	TGTGCCAGCAGCGGTAAGGGGGAAGAGACCCAGTACTTC
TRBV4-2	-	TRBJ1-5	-	CASSQDRWNQPQHF	TGTGCCAGCAGCCAAGATAGATGGAATCAGCCCCAGCATTTT
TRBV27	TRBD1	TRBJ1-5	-	CASSKTGDQPQHF	TGTGCCAGCAGTAAGACAGGGGATCAGCCCCAGCATTTT
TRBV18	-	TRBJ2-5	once	CASSPNRSIRQETQYF	TGTGCCAGCTCACCGAACCGGAGCATACGACAAGAGACCCAGTACTTC
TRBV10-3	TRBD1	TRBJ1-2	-	CAISEGGQGYGYTF	TGTGCCATCAGTGAAGGGGGACAGGGTTATGGCTACACCTTC
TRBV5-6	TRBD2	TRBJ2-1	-	CASSPVAGSNEQFF	TGTGCCAGCAGTCCAGTAGCGGGATCCAATGAGCAGTTCTTC
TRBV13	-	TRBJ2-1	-	CASSPRSYNEQFF	TGTGCCAGCAGCCCTAGGTCCTACAATGAGCAGTTCTTC
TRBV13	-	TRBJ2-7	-	CASSLEQEYEQYF	TGTGCCAGCAGCTTAGAACAGGAATACGAGCAGTACTTC
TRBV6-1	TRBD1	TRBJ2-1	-	CASSPRDSEQFF	TGTGCCAGCAGCCCGAGGGACAGCGAGCAGTTCTTC
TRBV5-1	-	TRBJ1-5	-	CASSLGGYSNQPQHF	TGCGCCAGCAGCTTAGGCGGCTATAGCAATCAGCCCCAGCATTTT
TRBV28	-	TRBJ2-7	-	CASSSPGGDTAYEQYF	TGTGCCAGCAGCTCCCCCGGAGGGGATACAGCCTACGAGCAGTACTTC
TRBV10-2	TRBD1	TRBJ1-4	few	CASSESGTVREKLFF	TGCGCCAGCAGTGAGTCCGGGACAGTAAGGGAAAAACTGTTTTTT
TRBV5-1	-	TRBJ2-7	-	CASSLGSSYEQYF	TGCGCCAGCAGCTTGGGCAGTTCCTACGAGCAGTACTTC
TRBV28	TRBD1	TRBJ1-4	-	CASTRQGLNEKLFF	TGTGCCAGCACCCGACAGGGGCTCAATGAAAAACTGTTTTTT
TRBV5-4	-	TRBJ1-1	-	CASSFRDATEAFF	TGTGCCAGCAGCTTCAGGGATGCCACTGAAGCTTTCTTT
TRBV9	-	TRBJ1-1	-	CASSVGQYGEAFF	TGTGCCAGCAGCGTAGGGCAGTATGGTGAAGCTTTCTTT
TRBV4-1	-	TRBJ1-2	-	CASSQDRGNYGYTF	TGCGCCAGCAGCCAAGATAGAGGGAACTATGGCTACACCTTC
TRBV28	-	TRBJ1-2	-	CASSPTGFYGYTF	TGTGCCAGCAGCCCAACGGGGTTCTATGGCTACACCTTC
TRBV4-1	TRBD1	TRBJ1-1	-	CASSQMTGLNTEAFF	TGCGCCAGCAGCCAGATGACAGGGCTGAACACTGAAGCTTTCTTT
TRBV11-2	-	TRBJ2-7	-	CASSLGGHEQYF	TGTGCCAGCAGCTTAGGGGGCCACGAGCAGTACTTC
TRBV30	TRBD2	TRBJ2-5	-	CACFGTSGSGETQYF	TGTGCCTGTTTCGGGACTAGCGGGAGTGGGGAGACCCAGTACTTC
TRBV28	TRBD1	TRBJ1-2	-	CASSALDREHGYTF	TGTGCCAGCAGTGCCTTGGACAGGGAACATGGCTACACCTTC
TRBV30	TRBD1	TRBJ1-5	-	CAWSRPGQASLGGQPQHF	TGTGCCTGGAGCCGACCGGGACAGGCGTCTTTAGGAGGTCAGCCCCAGCATTTT
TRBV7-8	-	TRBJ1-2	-	CASSLGPQAYDGYGYTF	TGTGCCAGCAGCTTAGGCCCACAGGCCTACGATGGCTATGGCTACACCTTC
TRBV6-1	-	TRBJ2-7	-	CASSEAGGALNEQYF	TGTGCCAGCAGTGAAGCAGGGGGGGCACTGAACGAGCAGTACTTC
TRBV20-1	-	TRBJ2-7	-	CSAASGYEQYF	TGCAGTGCAGCGTCGGGTTACGAGCAGTACTTC
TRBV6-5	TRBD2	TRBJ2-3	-	CASSVTSGKSDTQYF	TGTGCCAGCAGCGTCACCAGCGGGAAGTCAGATACGCAGTATTTT
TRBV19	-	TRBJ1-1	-	CASTTGSLGTEAFF	TGTGCCAGTACCACAGGGAGTTTGGGGACTGAAGCTTTCTTT
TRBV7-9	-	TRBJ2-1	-	CASSHSGPSYNEQFF	TGTGCCAGCAGCCATAGCGGTCCCTCCTACAATGAGCAGTTCTTC
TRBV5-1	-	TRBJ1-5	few	CASSRDGQLNQPQHF	TGCGCCAGCAGCAGGGATGGACAGCTCAATCAGCCCCAGCATTTT
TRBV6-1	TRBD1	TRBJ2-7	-	CATGPGQGYEQYF	TGTGCCACCGGACCGGGACAGGGCTACGAGCAGTACTTC
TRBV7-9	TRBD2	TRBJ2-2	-	CASSLSRELMRELFF	TGTGCCAGCAGCTTATCGCGGGAGCTGATGCGGGAGCTGTTTTTT